The rows below give T cell receptor beta chains drawn from one sample of a study of cytomegalovirus exposure and HLA in healthy donors. The table came from immunoSEQ multiplex PCR; TCRdb's copy has only in-frame clones and leaves some out. The table lists about 120,000 clones, 80% of them singletons. Material for sequencing was PBMCs. These receptors originate from a female donor in good health and CMV-seropositive. Each CDR3 is given with its conserved first and last residue. The D gene is left open where the match is weak. Only part of the rows carry a size: once, few, many, or a class if the clone is expanded.

.	13	TRBJ2-2	TRBV19	few	TGTGCCAGTAGTATTGTAGCATCCGGGGAGCTGTTTTTT	CASSIVASGELFF
.	16	TRBJ1-5	TRBV15	.	TGTGCCACCAGCAGAGGCCCCGTGGGGGGGCGACAGCCCCAGCATTTT	CATSRGPVGGRQPQHF
TRBD1	18	TRBJ2-6	TRBV5-6	.	TGTGCCAGCAGCAAACCGGGACAGGGAATAATGAGGGCCAACGTCCTGACTTTC	CASSKPGQGIMRANVLTF
.	12	TRBJ2-5	TRBV30	.	TGTGCCTGGAGCCACAGCATAGAGACCCAGTACTTC	CAWSHSIETQYF
.	15	TRBJ2-3	TRBV12-5	.	TGTGCTAGTGGGAGCGGGTTGGGATCCCGAGATACGCAGTATTTT	CASGSGLGSRDTQYF
TRBD1	14	TRBJ1-2	TRBV19	few	TGTGCCTGCGCCCCGGACAGGGGGAACTATGGCTACACCTTC	CACAPDRGNYGYTF
TRBD2	19	TRBJ2-2	TRBV7-3	.	TGTGCCAGCAGCCCACAACCCCCCGGGGACTATCCGAACACCGGGGAGCTGTTTTTT	CASSPQPPGDYPNTGELFF
.	16	TRBJ1-5	TRBV4-1	.	TGCGCCAGCAGCCAAGACCCAGGGGCGCCCCTTGCGCCCCAGCATTTT	CASSQDPGAPLAPQHF
.	15	TRBJ1-6	TRBV5-5	.	TGTGCCAGCAGCTTGGATACAGGGTTGAGTTCACCCCTCCACTTT	CASSLDTGLSSPLHF
.	16	TRBJ1-1	TRBV5-1	.	TGCGCCAGCAGCTTGGTGGCAGGGGAAGGGGGAGAAGAAGCTTTCTTT	CASSLVAGEGGEEAFF
.	15	TRBJ2-1	TRBV7-2	.	TGTGCCAGCAGCTTAGGAGGTACCGGAAACAATGAGCAGTTCTTC	CASSLGGTGNNEQFF
.	14	TRBJ1-5	TRBV7-8	.	TGTGCCAGCAGCACTCTTAACAGGAATCAGCCCCAGCATTTT	CASSTLNRNQPQHF
.	13	TRBJ2-7	TRBV30	.	TGTGCCTTTCATGGGGGGGGCCGCTACGAGCAGTACTTC	CAFHGGGRYEQYF
TRBD1	17	TRBJ1-2	TRBV19	.	TGTGCCAGTAAAACCGGGACAGGGGGGGATAACTACTATGGCTACACCTTC	CASKTGTGGDNYYGYTF
TRBD1	14	TRBJ1-5	TRBV5-6	.	TGTGCCAGCAGCGCTGGACAGGCCGGTCAGCCCCAGCATTTT	CASSAGQAGQPQHF
TRBD1	14	TRBJ1-4	TRBV7-2	.	TGTGCCAGCAGCATTGGACAGGGCCCTGAAAAACTGTTTTTT	CASSIGQGPEKLFF
.	13	TRBJ1-1	TRBV4-2	few	TGTGCCAGCAGCCAAGATCCTTCCCGTGAAGCTTTCTTT	CASSQDPSREAFF
.	12	TRBJ2-4	TRBV6-5	once	TGTGCCAGCGGCCCGGCCAAAAACATTCAGTACTTC	CASGPAKNIQYF
TRBD1	14	TRBJ2-3	TRBV7-9	.	TGTGCCAGCAGCCCTGGACAGGGCACAGATACGCAGTATTTT	CASSPGQGTDTQYF
TRBD2	16	TRBJ2-1	TRBV29-1	once	TGCAGCGTTGAGGACGTTATAGCGGGGGCCTACAATGAGCAGTTCTTC	CSVEDVIAGAYNEQFF
.	17	TRBJ1-1	TRBV21-1	.	TGTGCCAGCAGCAAAACGCGGACAGGGGGCTCGAACACTGAAGCTTTCTTT	CASSKTRTGGSNTEAFF
TRBD1	16	TRBJ1-2	TRBV7-3	.	TGTGCCAGCAGCGCCGCCCCGGGACAGGGGAGGGATGGCTACACCTTC	CASSAAPGQGRDGYTF
.	13	TRBJ2-2	TRBV9	few	TGTGCCAGCAGCGGCGAAACAGGGTGGGAGCTGTTTTTT	CASSGETGWELFF